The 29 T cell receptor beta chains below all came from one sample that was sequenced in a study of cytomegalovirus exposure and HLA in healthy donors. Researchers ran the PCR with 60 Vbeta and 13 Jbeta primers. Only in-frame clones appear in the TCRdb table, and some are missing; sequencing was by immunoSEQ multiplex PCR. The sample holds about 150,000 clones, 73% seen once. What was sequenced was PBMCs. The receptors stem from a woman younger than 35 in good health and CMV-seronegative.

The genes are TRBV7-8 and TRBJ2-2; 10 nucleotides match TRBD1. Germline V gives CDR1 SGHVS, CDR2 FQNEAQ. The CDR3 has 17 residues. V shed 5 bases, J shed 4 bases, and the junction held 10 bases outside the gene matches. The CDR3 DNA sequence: TGTGCCAGCAGCCCCGTAAAAGGGACAGGGGTCACCGGGGAGCTGTTTTTT. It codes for CASSPVKGTGVTGELFF.

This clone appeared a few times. As DNA, the CDR3 is TGTGCCAGCAGCCGAGCAGGGAACACTGAAGCTTTCTTT. This sequence encodes CASSRAGNTEAFF. The chain carries TRBV7-8 and TRBJ1-1, with D unclear. Per the germline V gene, CDR1 is SGHVS and CDR2 is FQNEAQ. The CDR3 covers 13 residues. Trimming removed 5 bases from V and 1 base from J, with 8 bases in between.

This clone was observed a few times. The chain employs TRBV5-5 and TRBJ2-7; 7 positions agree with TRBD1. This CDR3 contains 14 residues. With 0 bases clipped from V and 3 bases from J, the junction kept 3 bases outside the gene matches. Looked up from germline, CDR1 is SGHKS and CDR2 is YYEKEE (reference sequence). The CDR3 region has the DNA TGTGCCAGCAGCTTGGTTGGACAGGTCTACGAGCAGTACTTC. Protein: CASSLVGQVYEQYF.

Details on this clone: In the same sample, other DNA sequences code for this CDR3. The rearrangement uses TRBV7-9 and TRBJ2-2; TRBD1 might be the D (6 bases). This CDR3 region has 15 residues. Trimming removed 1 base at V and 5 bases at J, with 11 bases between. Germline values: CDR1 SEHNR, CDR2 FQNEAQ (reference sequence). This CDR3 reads CASSLEGVRTGELFF. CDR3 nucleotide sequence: TGTGCCAGCAGCTTAGAGGGGGTTCGGACCGGGGAGCTGTTTTTT.

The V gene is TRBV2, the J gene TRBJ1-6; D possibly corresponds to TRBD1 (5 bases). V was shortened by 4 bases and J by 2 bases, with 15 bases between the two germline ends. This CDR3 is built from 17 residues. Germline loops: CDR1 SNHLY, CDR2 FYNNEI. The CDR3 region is CASSGSAVRAYNSPLHF. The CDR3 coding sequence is TGTGCCAGCAGTGGAAGTGCAGTCAGGGCCTATAATTCACCCCTCCACTTT.

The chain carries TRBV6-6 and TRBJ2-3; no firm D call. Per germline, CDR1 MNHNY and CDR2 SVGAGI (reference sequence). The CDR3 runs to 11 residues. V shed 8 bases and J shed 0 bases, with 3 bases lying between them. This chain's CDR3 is CASLSTDTQYF. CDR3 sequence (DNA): TGTGCCAGCTTAAGCACAGATACGCAGTATTTT.

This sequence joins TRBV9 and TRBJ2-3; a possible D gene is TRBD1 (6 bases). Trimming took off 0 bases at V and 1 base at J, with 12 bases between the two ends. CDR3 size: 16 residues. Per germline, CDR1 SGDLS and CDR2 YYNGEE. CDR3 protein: CASSVGGGSGTDTQYF. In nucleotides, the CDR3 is TGTGCCAGCAGCGTAGGAGGGGGTTCGGGCACAGATACGCAGTATTTT. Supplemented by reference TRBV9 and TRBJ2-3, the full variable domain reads DSGVTQTPKHLITATGQRVTLRCSPRSGDLSVYWYQQSLDQGLQFLIQYYNGEERAKGNILERFSAQQFPDLHSELNLSSLELGDSALYFCASSVGGGSGTDTQYFGPGTRLTVL.

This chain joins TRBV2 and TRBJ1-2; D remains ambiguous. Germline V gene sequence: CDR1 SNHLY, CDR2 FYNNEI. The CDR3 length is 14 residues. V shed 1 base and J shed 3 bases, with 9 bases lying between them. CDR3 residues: CASSEEKGDYGYTF. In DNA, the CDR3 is TGTGCCAGCAGTGAAGAAAAGGGAGACTATGGCTACACCTTC.

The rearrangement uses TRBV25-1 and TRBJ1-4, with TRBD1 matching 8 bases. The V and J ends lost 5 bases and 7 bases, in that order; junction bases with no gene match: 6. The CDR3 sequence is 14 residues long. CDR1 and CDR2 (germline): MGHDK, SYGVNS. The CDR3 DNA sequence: TGTGCCAGCAGTAACTTCGACAGGGGTGAAAAACTGTTTTTT. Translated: CASSNFDRGEKLFF.

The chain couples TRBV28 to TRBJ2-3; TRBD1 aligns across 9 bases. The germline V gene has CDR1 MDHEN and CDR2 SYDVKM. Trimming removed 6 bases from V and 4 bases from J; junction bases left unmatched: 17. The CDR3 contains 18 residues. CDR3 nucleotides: TGTGCCAGCAGACCACCCGGGACAGGGTACATTAACGCAGATACGCAGTATTTT. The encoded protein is CASRPPGTGYINADTQYF.

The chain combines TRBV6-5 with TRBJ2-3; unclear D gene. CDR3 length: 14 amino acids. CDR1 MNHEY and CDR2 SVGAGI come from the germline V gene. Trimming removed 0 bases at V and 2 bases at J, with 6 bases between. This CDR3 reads CASSYSFNTDTQYF. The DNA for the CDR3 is TGTGCCAGCAGTTACTCATTCAACACAGATACGCAGTATTTT.

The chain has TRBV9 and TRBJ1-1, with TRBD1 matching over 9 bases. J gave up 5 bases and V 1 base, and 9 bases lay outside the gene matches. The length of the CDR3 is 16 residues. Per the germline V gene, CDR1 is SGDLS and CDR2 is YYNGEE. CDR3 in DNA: TGTGCCAGCAGCGTAACCCCGACAGGGGGGCGAACTGAAGCTTTCTTT. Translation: CASSVTPTGGRTEAFF.

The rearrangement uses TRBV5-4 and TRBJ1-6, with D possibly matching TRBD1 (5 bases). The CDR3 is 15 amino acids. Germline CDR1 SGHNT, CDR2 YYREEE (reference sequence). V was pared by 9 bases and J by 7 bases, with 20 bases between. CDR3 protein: CATRTGVRDNSPLHF. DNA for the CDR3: TGTGCCACGCGTACGGGGGTTCGCGACAATTCACCCCTCCACTTT.

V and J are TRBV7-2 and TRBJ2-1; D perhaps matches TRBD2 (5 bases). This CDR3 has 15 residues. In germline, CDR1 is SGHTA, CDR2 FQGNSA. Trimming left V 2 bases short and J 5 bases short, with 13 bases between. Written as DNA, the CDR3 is TGTGCCAGCAGCTTATGGAGTAGCGTCAACAATGAGCAGTTCTTC. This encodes CASSLWSSVNNEQFF. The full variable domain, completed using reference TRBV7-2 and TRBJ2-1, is GAGVSQSPSNKVTEKGKDVELRCDPISGHTALYWYRQSLGQGLEFLIYFQGNSAPDKSGLPSDRFSAERTGGSVSTLTIQRTQQEDSAVYLCASSLWSSVNNEQFFGPGTRLTVL.

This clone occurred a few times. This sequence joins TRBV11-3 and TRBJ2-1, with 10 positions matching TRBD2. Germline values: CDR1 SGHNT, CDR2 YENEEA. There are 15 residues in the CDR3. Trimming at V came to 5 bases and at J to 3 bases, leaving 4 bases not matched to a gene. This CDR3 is CASSPIAGGYNEQFF. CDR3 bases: TGTGCCAGCAGCCCAATAGCGGGAGGCTACAATGAGCAGTTCTTC.

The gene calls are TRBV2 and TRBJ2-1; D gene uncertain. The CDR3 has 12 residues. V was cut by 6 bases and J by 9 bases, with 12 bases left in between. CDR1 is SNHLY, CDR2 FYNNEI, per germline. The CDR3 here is CASSGSGGEQFF. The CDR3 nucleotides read TGTGCCAGCAGCGGTTCCGGCGGTGAGCAGTTCTTC.

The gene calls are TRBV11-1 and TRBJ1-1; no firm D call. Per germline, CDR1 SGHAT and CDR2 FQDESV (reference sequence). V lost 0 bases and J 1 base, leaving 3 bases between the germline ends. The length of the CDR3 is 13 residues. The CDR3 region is CASSLAGNTEAFF. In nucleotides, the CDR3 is TGTGCCAGCAGCTTAGCCGGGAACACTGAAGCTTTCTTT. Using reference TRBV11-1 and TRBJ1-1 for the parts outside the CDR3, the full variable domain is EAEVAQSPRYKITEKSQAVAFWCDPISGHATLYWYRQILGQGPELLVQFQDESVVDDSQLPKDRFSAERLKGVDSTLKIQPAELGDSAMYLCASSLAGNTEAFFGQGTRLTVV.

The CDR3 is CASSLLGGEETQYF. In DNA, the CDR3 is TGCGCCAGCAGCTTATTAGGGGGGGAAGAGACCCAGTACTTC. V usage is TRBV5-1 and J usage is TRBJ2-5, with a weak D call TRBD2 (7 bases). V shed 2 bases and J shed 3 bases, with 11 bases lying between them. This CDR3 comprises 14 residues. The germline CDR1 and CDR2 sequences are SGHRS and YFSETQ.

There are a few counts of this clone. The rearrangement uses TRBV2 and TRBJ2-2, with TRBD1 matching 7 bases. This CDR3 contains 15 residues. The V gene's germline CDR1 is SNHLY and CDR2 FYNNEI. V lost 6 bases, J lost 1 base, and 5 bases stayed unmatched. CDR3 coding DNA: TGTGCCAGCAGCGAGACAGGGATGAACACCGGGGAGCTGTTTTTT. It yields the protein CASSETGMNTGELFF.

CDR3 amino acids: CASSLGQGYQPQHF. The CDR3 nucleotides read TGCGCCAGCAGCTTGGGGCAGGGTTATCAGCCCCAGCATTTT. V usage is TRBV5-1 and J usage is TRBJ1-5, with D tentatively TRBD1 (5 bases). The CDR3 sequence is 14 residues long. Looked up from germline, CDR1 is SGHRS and CDR2 is YFSETQ. V dropped 0 bases and J dropped 5 bases, with 9 bases sitting between them.

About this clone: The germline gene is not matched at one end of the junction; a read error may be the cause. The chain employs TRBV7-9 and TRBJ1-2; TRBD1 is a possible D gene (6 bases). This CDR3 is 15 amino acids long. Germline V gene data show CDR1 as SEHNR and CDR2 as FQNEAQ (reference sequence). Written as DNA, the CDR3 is TGTTCCAGCAGCTTCTACAGGGTATTCGAATGGGGCTACACCTTC. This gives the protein CSSSFYRVFEWGYTF.

The CDR3 region has the DNA TGTGCCAGCAGCGTTGTCGAGAACCGAGCCAAAAACATTCAGTACTTC. Amino acid sequence: CASSVVENRAKNIQYF. This chain links TRBV28 with TRBJ2-4, with D unresolved. CDR1 is MDHEN and CDR2 is SYDVKM in the germline V gene. The V end was cut by 6 bases, the J end by 0 bases, with 15 bases between. This CDR3 spans 16 amino acids.

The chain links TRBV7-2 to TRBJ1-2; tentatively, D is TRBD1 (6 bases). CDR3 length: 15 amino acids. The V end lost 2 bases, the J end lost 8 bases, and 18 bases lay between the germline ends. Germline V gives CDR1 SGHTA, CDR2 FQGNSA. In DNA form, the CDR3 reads TGTGCCAGCAGCTTACCGCTGACAGGAGGTGAAGGCTACACCTTC. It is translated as CASSLPLTGGEGYTF.

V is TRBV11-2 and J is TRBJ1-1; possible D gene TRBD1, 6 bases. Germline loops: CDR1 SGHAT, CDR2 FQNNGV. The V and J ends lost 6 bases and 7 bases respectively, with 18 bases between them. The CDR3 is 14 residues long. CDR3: CASSYNQGQGEAFF. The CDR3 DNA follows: TGTGCCAGCAGTTACAATCAGGGGCAGGGTGAAGCTTTCTTT.

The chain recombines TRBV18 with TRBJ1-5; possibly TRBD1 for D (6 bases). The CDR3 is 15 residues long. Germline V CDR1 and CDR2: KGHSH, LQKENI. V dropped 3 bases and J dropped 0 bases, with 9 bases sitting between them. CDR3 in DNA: TGTGCCAGCTCACCGACAGGTTATAGCAATCAGCCCCAGCATTTT. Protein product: CASSPTGYSNQPQHF.

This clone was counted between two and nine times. The CDR3 DNA sequence: TGCGCCAGCAGCCAAGGTGGGGCCAATGAGCAGTTCTTC. It specifies CASSQGGANEQFF. This chain uses TRBV4-3 with TRBJ2-1, with D maybe TRBD1 (5 bases). This CDR3 has 13 amino acids. The V and J ends lost 1 base and 6 bases respectively, with 7 bases between them. The germline V gene has CDR1 LGHNA and CDR2 YSLEER.

The CDR3 DNA reads as TGCGCCAGCAGCCAGTTCCTGGGGACTGTACGCCGGGTCTCGTCTGGGGCCAACGTCCTGACTTTC. Its protein product is CASSQFLGTVRRVSSGANVLTF. This sequence joins TRBV4-3 and TRBJ2-6; TRBD2 is a possible D gene (6 bases). CDR1 LGHNA and CDR2 YSLEER come from the germline V gene. The ends were cut back, 3 bases at V and 1 base at J, with 28 bases in the middle. This CDR3 comprises 22 residues.

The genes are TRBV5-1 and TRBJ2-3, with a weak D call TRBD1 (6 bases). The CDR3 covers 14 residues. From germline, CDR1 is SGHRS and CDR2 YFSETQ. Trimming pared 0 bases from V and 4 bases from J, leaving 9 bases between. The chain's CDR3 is CASSLEAGADTQYF. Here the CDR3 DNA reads TGCGCCAGCAGCTTGGAAGCAGGGGCAGATACGCAGTATTTT.

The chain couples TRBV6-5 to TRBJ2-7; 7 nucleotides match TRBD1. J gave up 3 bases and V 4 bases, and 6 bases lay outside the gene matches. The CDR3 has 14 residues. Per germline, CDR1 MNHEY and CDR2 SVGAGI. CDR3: CASSLNRDSYEQYF. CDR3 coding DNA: TGTGCCAGCAGTTTAAATCGGGACAGCTACGAGCAGTACTTC.